One and the same sample provided the 18 T cell receptor beta chains below, sequenced in a study of long-term antiretroviral therapy in people with HIV (dated by TCRdb to 2021 to 2024). The immunoSEQ hsTCRB v3.0 assay was used at survey level resolution for TRB variable region sequencing. Held by TCRdb, this immuneACCESS table contains in-frame sequences only and omits some clones. Under half of the omission traces to an unresolved V gene where checked; the cause of the rest is unknown. This sample comprises under 50,000 clones, more than 70% of them detected only once. About 5.7% of the sample rests with the top ten. Here the sequenced sample was unsorted PBMCs, taken 3.1 years after starting antiretroviral therapy. These receptors all come from a woman between 45 and 65 years old with HIV.

The chain carries TRBV7-9 and TRBJ2-2; D gene uncertain. Germline CDR1 reads SEHNR; CDR2 reads FQNEAQ (reference sequence). The CDR3 consists of 13 residues. Trimming pared 7 bases from V and 1 base from J, leaving 7 bases between. The CDR3 DNA reads TGTGCCAGCAACCCTCGGAACACCGGGGAGCTGTTTTTT. It translates to CASNPRNTGELFF.

The chain combines TRBV19 with TRBJ1-4; D is possibly TRBD1 (6 bases). V lost 8 bases and J lost 4, with 11 bases in between. This CDR3 is built from 13 residues. Germline V lookup: CDR1 LNHDA, CDR2 SQIVND (reference sequence). CDR3 loop: CASAGQNNEKLFF. The CDR3, as DNA: TGTGCCAGTGCCGGACAGAATAATGAAAAACTGTTTTTT.

The V call is TRBV25-1, the J call TRBJ1-2; D gene uncertain. Looked up from germline, CDR1 is MGHDK and CDR2 is SYGVNS. Trimming shortened V by 1 base and J by 2 bases, and 8 bases separated the two germline ends. This CDR3 is 14 amino acids long. The CDR3 DNA reads TGTGCCAGCAGTGAATCCCGCAGGAACTATGGCTACACCTTC. This translates into CASSESRRNYGYTF.

The J gene is TRBJ2-3, the V gene TRBV7-9; D not certain. The CDR3 loop spans 16 amino acids. Germline V gene sequence: CDR1 SEHNR, CDR2 FQNEAQ (reference sequence). Trimming took off 0 bases at V and 3 bases at J, with 13 bases between the two ends. The CDR3 bases are TGTGCCAGCAGCTTAGCCCCCATTCGTGTGACAGATACGCAGTATTTT. It specifies CASSLAPIRVTDTQYF.

The V gene is TRBV5-4, the J gene TRBJ2-7; 10 positions match TRBD2. The CDR3 loop spans 15 amino acids. CDR1 and CDR2 from the germline V gene are SGHNT and YYREEE (reference sequence). With 3 bases clipped from V and 5 bases from J, the junction kept 8 bases outside the gene matches. The CDR3, as DNA: TGTGCCAGCAGCTCCCTAGCGGGGGCCGAGGACGAGCAGTACTTC. It is translated as CASSSLAGAEDEQYF.

The rearrangement links TRBV15 to TRBJ1-2; D might be TRBD1 (5 bases). CDR3 length: 14 amino acids. Germline CDR1 and CDR2: LNHNV and YYDKDF (reference sequence). V lost 1 base and J lost 10, with 16 bases in between. Here the CDR3 reads CATSRAQPGQIYTF. In DNA, the CDR3 is TGTGCCACCAGCAGAGCCCAGCCAGGACAAATCTACACCTTC. Complete variable domain (other parts from reference TRBV15 and TRBJ1-2): DAMVIQNPRYQVTQFGKPVTLSCSQTLNHNVMYWYQQKSSQAPKLLFHYYDKDFNNEADTPDNFQSRRPNTSFCFLDIRSPGLGDTAMYLCATSRAQPGQIYTFGSGTRLTVV.

This clone has a handful of counts. The chain employs TRBV19 and TRBJ1-2, with 11 bases aligning to TRBD1. V dropped 6 bases and J dropped 4; count of bases not matched to a gene: 4. The CDR3 contains 14 residues. The germline V gene has CDR1 LNHDA and CDR2 SQIVND (reference sequence). The CDR3 coding sequence is TGTGCCAGTAGCCCTGGACAGGGGGCCTATGGCTACACCTTC. Its protein is CASSPGQGAYGYTF.

The chain uses TRBV29-1 and TRBJ2-3, with TRBD1 matching 7 bases. Unmatched junction bases numbered 10, after V lost 1 base and J lost 0 bases. Looked up from germline, CDR1 is SQVTM and CDR2 is ANQGSEA. The length of the CDR3 is 17 residues. Written as DNA, the CDR3 is TGCAGCGTTGAAGGTGACAGGGCTACCAGGAGCACAGATACGCAGTATTTT. The encoded protein is CSVEGDRATRSTDTQYF.

The chain is built from TRBV7-9 and TRBJ2-5; perhaps TRBD1 as D (6 bases). The V end was cut by 5 bases, the J end by 5 bases, with 18 bases between. Germline V CDR1 and CDR2: SEHNR, FQNEAQ (reference sequence). This CDR3 is 15 amino acids long. The CDR3 region has the DNA TGTGCCAGCAGCCTCCTACAGGGAACTTCGGAGACCCAGTACTTC. Encoded protein: CASSLLQGTSETQYF.

CDR3 residues: CASSRTPIRSYEQYF. Written as DNA, the CDR3 is TGTGCCAGCAGCAGGACCCCCATTAGGTCCTACGAGCAGTACTTC. This chain joins TRBV5-8 and TRBJ2-7; no firm D call. Trimming shortened V by 4 bases and J by 1 base, and 15 bases separated the two germline ends. This CDR3 is 15 amino acids long. Per the germline V gene, CDR1 is SGHTS and CDR2 is YDEGEE.

V gene TRBV5-1 combines with J gene TRBJ2-5; TRBD2 matches at 9 bases. Trimming cost V 0 bases and J 2 bases; bases outside gene matches: 23. Germline lookup yields CDR1 SGHRS and CDR2 YFSETQ. This CDR3 is 22 amino acids long. The chain's CDR3 is CASSLAGFSGGAFGGPQETQYF. The CDR3 DNA reads as TGCGCCAGCAGCTTGGCCGGGTTTAGCGGGGGCGCCTTCGGGGGCCCTCAAGAGACCCAGTACTTC. The full variable domain, in which reference TRBV5-1 and TRBJ2-5 provide the parts outside the CDR3, is KAGVTQTPRYLIKTRGQQVTLSCSPISGHRSVSWYQQTPGQGLQFLFEYFSETQRNKGNFPGRFSGRQFSNSRSEMNVSTLELGDSALYLCASSLAGFSGGAFGGPQETQYFGPGTRLLVL.

The chain uses TRBV5-1 and TRBJ1-1; a weak D match, TRBD1 (5 bases). V was trimmed by 4 bases and J by 3 bases, leaving 10 bases between them. Per germline, CDR1 SGHRS and CDR2 YFSETQ. This CDR3 spans 13 amino acids. The CDR3 protein is CASSQGGDTEAFF. The CDR3 DNA sequence: TGCGCCAGCAGCCAGGGTGGGGACACTGAAGCTTTCTTT. The full variable domain, in which reference TRBV5-1 and TRBJ1-1 provide the parts outside the CDR3, is KAGVTQTPRYLIKTRGQQVTLSCSPISGHRSVSWYQQTPGQGLQFLFEYFSETQRNKGNFPGRFSGRQFSNSRSEMNVSTLELGDSALYLCASSQGGDTEAFFGQGTRLTVV.

This clone turned up a few times. The chain employs TRBV30 and TRBJ1-4; a weak D match, TRBD1 (6 bases). Germline V gene data show CDR1 as GTSNPN and CDR2 as SVGIG (reference sequence). The CDR3 covers 11 residues. V lost 5 bases and J 10 bases, leaving 11 bases between the germline ends. In nucleotides, the CDR3 is TGTGCCTGGGCCCTACAGGGAAAACTGTTTTTT. Translating gives CAWALQGKLFF.

The rearrangement joins TRBV15 to TRBJ2-3; no firm D call. Trimming cost V 0 bases and J 4 bases, with 8 bases left between them. Germline V gene sequence: CDR1 LNHNV, CDR2 YYDKDF (reference sequence). The CDR3 has 14 residues. CDR3 bases: TGTGCCACCAGCAGAGAGGGCTCGGCAGATACGCAGTATTTT. Translating gives CATSREGSADTQYF.

This chain links TRBV7-9 with TRBJ1-4, with 7 bases aligning to TRBD1. The CDR3 has 15 amino acids. With V trimmed by 3 bases and J by 7 bases, 8 bases remained unmatched. Germline CDR1 reads SEHNR; CDR2 reads FQNEAQ (reference sequence). The CDR3 nucleotides are TGTGCCAGCAGCTTTGACGGAGGGGACAGTGAAAAACTGTTTTTT. This codes for CASSFDGGDSEKLFF.

This sequence joins TRBV4-2 and TRBJ2-2; the D call may be TRBD1 or TRBD2 (6 bases each). This CDR3 has 16 amino acids. Germline CDR1 LGHNA, CDR2 YNFKEQ. V lost 0 bases, J lost 4 bases, and 12 bases lay in between. CDR3 residues: CASSQDPGGGTGELFF. The CDR3 region has the DNA TGTGCCAGCAGCCAAGACCCTGGAGGGGGCACCGGGGAGCTGTTTTTT.

The chain couples TRBV11-3 to TRBJ2-5, with no clear D. Germline CDR1 SGHNT, CDR2 YENEEA. Trimming removed 1 base from V and 2 bases from J, with 2 bases in between. The CDR3 sequence is 12 residues long. The CDR3 DNA reads as TGTGCCAGCAGCTTAGGGCAAGAGACCCAGTACTTC. It translates to CASSLGQETQYF.

The V and J genes are TRBV9 and TRBJ2-4; 7 positions agree with TRBD1. CDR3 length: 15 amino acids. V lost 5 bases to trimming and J lost 2 bases; unmatched junction nucleotides: 7. Germline V gives CDR1 SGDLS, CDR2 YYNGEE. The DNA for the CDR3 is TGTGCCAGCAGTTCACAGGGGCGACCCAAAAACATTCAGTACTTC. It codes for CASSSQGRPKNIQYF.